This is a list of T cell receptor beta chains from one sample in a study of blood T cell repertoires in COVID-19. Method: immunoSEQ multiplex PCR; TCRdb's copy keeps in-frame clones and lacks some. The table lists approximately 190,000 clones, over 70% of them singletons. The specimen was peripheral blood. The source of these receptors is a man between 60 and 75 years old with acute or convalescent COVID-19. The CDR3 runs from the conserved cysteine through the conserved F or W.

V	J	CDR3
TRBV7-9	TRBJ2-7	CASQASGVYEQYF
TRBV6-5	TRBJ2-3	CASSSSGRRVTDTQYF
TRBV19	TRBJ1-6	CASRQGNLNSPLHF
TRBV15	TRBJ1-2	CATSRETGVAYGYTF
TRBV7-9	TRBJ1-1	CASRNQVGTEAFF
TRBV18	TRBJ1-6	CASSPATNSPLHF
TRBV20-1	TRBJ1-3	CSASKGRFSGNTIYF
TRBV29-1	TRBJ1-6	CSVADRAVFGSPLHF
TRBV15	TRBJ2-7	CATSRVRQGTYEQYF
TRBV25-1	TRBJ2-1	CASSEGTSGTDDYNEQFF
TRBV12-5	TRBJ2-1	CASGYGQGADEQFF
TRBV11-2	TRBJ1-2	CVSSYIGQGDGYTF
TRBV30	TRBJ1-5	CAWSVGGHQPQHF
TRBV4-1	TRBJ1-5	CASSQDGLALYSNQPQHF
TRBV24-1	TRBJ2-7	CATSDFPSYEQYF
TRBV19	TRBJ1-6	CASSKRTAGLNSPLHF
TRBV2	TRBJ1-1	CASSLDRAMNTEAFF
TRBV6-2/TRBV6-3	TRBJ1-6	CASSYHRDRGSSPLHF
TRBV12-3/TRBV12-4	TRBJ1-1	CASTGTGDTEAFF
TRBV9	TRBJ1-4	CASSVATGAGEKLFF
TRBV11-3	TRBJ2-3	CASSIGTSTTDTQYF
TRBV2	TRBJ1-1	CASSATPGGAFF